This T cell receptor (beta chain) was documented in a study of blood T cell repertoires in COVID-19. The overall study: COVID-19 samples from acute and convalescent phases originated in the United States, Italy and Spain.

Authors' methods: Amplification of reference gene primers provided the estimated nucleated cell counts. Generated by immunoSEQ multiplex PCR, the TCRdb table keeps only in-frame clones and is missing some. V and J calls and clone size are given by that table; D and trimming were obtained from the DNA. There are hundreds of thousands of clones in the sample; around 89% occur only once, and under 2.5% lies in the top ten. Germline V lookup: CDR1 KGHSH, CDR2 LQKENI. Trimming shortened V by 6 bases and J by 1 base, and 16 bases separated the two germline ends. The CDR3 covers 15 residues. Study members were between roughly 18 and 89 years old and lived in 24 US regions. Participant-reported clinical history was the basis for cohort assignment.

V gene TRBV18 combines with J gene TRBJ2-7; TRBD2 might be the D (6 bases). The sequencing input was PBMCs or T cells enriched from blood (not recorded which). The TCR was taken from a woman aged 55-69 years in a cohort exposed to, infected with or recovered from COVID-19 (not recorded which). The CDR3 spells CASSNPGSPSYEQYF. In DNA form, the CDR3 reads TGTGCCAGCTCTAATCCCGGGAGCCCTTCCTACGAGCAGTACTTC.